Each of the 29 T cell receptor beta chains below was sequenced from the same sample in a study of blood T cell repertoires in COVID-19. Measured with immunoSEQ multiplex PCR; TCRdb has only the in-frame clones, and not every one. Of some 25,000 clones listed, 90% are singletons. The sequencing input was peripheral blood. The receptors were gathered from a man aged 65-85 years with acute or convalescent COVID-19.

For the CDR3, the DNA is TGTGCCAGCAGCTCCAGGACAGGGGGCGCATCACCCCTCCACTTT. This translates into CASSSRTGGASPLHF. The J gene is TRBJ1-6, the V gene TRBV5-4; 11 bases map to TRBD1. Losses at the gene ends were 3 bases for V and 10 bases for J; bases not matched to a gene: 6. In germline, CDR1 is SGHNT, CDR2 YYREEE (reference sequence). CDR3 size: 15 residues.

This clone was recorded once. The J gene is TRBJ1-1, the V gene TRBV7-9; D gene uncertain. The CDR3 length is 14 residues. V lost 1 base to trimming and J lost 3 bases, with 9 bases between them. Germline assignment: CDR1 SEHNR and CDR2 FQNEAQ (reference sequence). The DNA of the CDR3 is TGTGCCAGCAGCTTAGGAGGCGGAGACACTGAAGCTTTCTTT. Translating it yields CASSLGGGDTEAFF.

The rearrangement joins TRBV5-8 to TRBJ1-5; 7 bases map to TRBD1. The V gene's germline CDR1 is SGHTS and CDR2 YDEGEE. V shed 0 bases and J 0 bases; nucleotides not matched to a gene: 0. The CDR3 has 15 amino acids. The CDR3 sequence is CASSLGQGSNQPQHF. CDR3 sequence (DNA): TGTGCCAGCAGCTTGGGACAGGGTAGCAATCAGCCCCAGCATTTT.

J is TRBJ1-1 and V is TRBV3-1 (or the pseudogene TRBV3-2), with 9 bases lining up with TRBD1. The germline V gene encodes CDR1 LGHDT and CDR2 YNNKEL (reference sequence). After removal of 8 bases from V and 0 bases from J, the junction contained 4 bases not matched to a gene. This CDR3 is 14 amino acids long. The CDR3 coding sequence is TGTGCCAGCCAACGGACAGGGGTGAACACTGAAGCTTTCTTT. Protein sequence: CASQRTGVNTEAFF.

The rearrangement joins TRBV29-1 to TRBJ1-1; unclear D gene. Trimming cost V 7 bases and J 3 bases, with 12 bases left between them. The CDR3 has 12 amino acids. The germline V gene has CDR1 SQVTM and CDR2 ANQGSEA. For the CDR3, the DNA is TGCAGCGCCCACCCCCGGGACACTGAAGCTTTCTTT. Translated: CSAHPRDTEAFF.

The rearrangement links TRBV4-3 to TRBJ2-3; 7 positions agree with TRBD2. Germline assignment: CDR1 LGHNA and CDR2 YSLEER. V was pared by 1 base and J by 4 bases, with 8 bases of the junction left unmatched. This CDR3 spans 16 amino acids. The CDR3 loop reads CASSQGGASGADTQYF. The CDR3 region has the DNA TGCGCCAGCAGCCAAGGAGGGGCTAGCGGCGCAGATACGCAGTATTTT.

This clone is a singleton in its sample. The chain is built from TRBV28 and TRBJ1-4, with 9 bases aligning to TRBD1. Germline V lookup: CDR1 MDHEN, CDR2 SYDVKM. The CDR3 contains 15 residues. V gave up 2 bases and J gave up 8 bases; unmatched junction bases: 6. The CDR3 is CASSLQGQGGEKLFF. In nucleotides, the CDR3 is TGTGCCAGCAGTTTACAGGGACAGGGAGGCGAAAAACTGTTTTTT. Variable domain in full (rest from reference TRBV28 and TRBJ1-4): DVKVTQSSRYLVKRTGEKVFLECVQDMDHENMFWYRQDPGLGLRLIYFSYDVKMKEKGDIPEGYSVSREKKERFSLILESASTNQTSMYLCASSLQGQGGEKLFFGSGTQLSVL.

This rearrangement joins TRBV7-9 to TRBJ1-2; D not resolved. The CDR3 length is 16 residues. V lost 8 bases to trimming and J lost 0 bases, with 19 bases between them. Germline CDR1 and CDR2: SEHNR and FQNEAQ (reference sequence). The CDR3 here is CASFLMAGIANYGYTF. CDR3 bases: TGTGCCAGCTTTCTGATGGCGGGGATAGCTAACTATGGCTACACCTTC.

V is TRBV6-2 or TRBV6-3 and J is TRBJ1-6, with D possibly TRBD1 on 6 matching bases. Germline values: CDR1 MNHEY, CDR2 SVGEGT. The CDR3 consists of 14 residues. V was pared by 3 bases and J by 10 bases, with 13 bases between. Here the CDR3 reads CASSYEQGRSPLHF. The CDR3 DNA follows: TGTGCCAGCAGTTATGAACAGGGCCGCTCACCCCTCCACTTT.

The genes are TRBV5-1 and TRBJ2-1, with 11 bases matching TRBD2. The germline V gene has CDR1 SGHRS and CDR2 YFSETQ. The CDR3 contains 17 residues. V was pared by 0 bases and J by 6 bases, with 8 bases of the junction left unmatched. The CDR3 sequence is CASSLVPSGRLGNEQFF. The CDR3 DNA reads TGCGCCAGCAGCTTGGTCCCTAGCGGGAGGTTAGGCAATGAGCAGTTCTTC. The entire variable domain, with the rest obtained from reference TRBV5-1 and TRBJ2-1, is as follows: KAGVTQTPRYLIKTRGQQVTLSCSPISGHRSVSWYQQTPGQGLQFLFEYFSETQRNKGNFPGRFSGRQFSNSRSEMNVSTLELGDSALYLCASSLVPSGRLGNEQFFGPGTRLTVL.

This clone was detected only a few times. V is TRBV3-1 (or the pseudogene TRBV3-2) and J is TRBJ2-1, with TRBD2 matching over 10 bases. This CDR3 is 14 amino acids long. Per the germline V gene, CDR1 is LGHDT and CDR2 is YNNKEL (reference sequence). With 4 bases clipped from V and 8 bases from J, the junction kept 5 bases outside the gene matches. CDR3 region: CASSPAGGLYEQFF. CDR3 nucleotide sequence: TGTGCCAGCAGCCCAGCGGGAGGGCTCTATGAGCAGTTCTTC.

The chain has TRBV28 and TRBJ2-5; a possible D gene is TRBD1 (5 bases). The CDR3 contains 15 residues. Germline values: CDR1 MDHEN, CDR2 SYDVKM. Deletions cut 1 base from V and 1 base from J, with 10 bases between. The chain's CDR3 is CASSLSGKFQETQYF. The CDR3 coding sequence is TGTGCCAGCAGTTTATCAGGGAAGTTCCAAGAGACCCAGTACTTC.

The chain employs TRBV20-1 and TRBJ1-2, with TRBD1 matching 8 bases. Looked up from germline, CDR1 is DFQATT and CDR2 is SNEGSKA (reference sequence). Trimming removed 3 bases from V and 3 bases from J; junction bases left unmatched: 6. The CDR3 length is 14 residues. The CDR3 sequence: CSASSTGQDYGYTF. The CDR3 bases are TGCAGTGCTAGTTCTACGGGACAGGACTATGGCTACACCTTC.

This clone was detected only once. Other DNA variants within this sample encode the same CDR3. The V call is TRBV2, the J call TRBJ2-3, with TRBD1 matching 9 bases. CDR3 length: 14 residues. In germline, CDR1 is SNHLY, CDR2 FYNNEI. V gave up 5 bases and J gave up 3 bases; unmatched junction bases: 3. The CDR3 protein is CASSRDRGTDTQYF. The CDR3 nucleotides read TGTGCCAGCAGTCGTGACAGGGGGACAGATACGCAGTATTTT.

This chain uses TRBV7-2 with TRBJ1-6; 9 nucleotides align to TRBD1. Germline V gene data show CDR1 as SGHTA and CDR2 as FQGNSA. The CDR3 loop spans 15 amino acids. V shed 7 bases and J 6 bases; nucleotides not matched to a gene: 7. CDR3 protein: CASKYTGGSNSPLHF. CDR3 nucleotides: TGTGCCAGCAAATATACAGGGGGCAGTAATTCACCCCTCCACTTT.

Comments on this clone: Mismatch with germline at one junction end may stem from a read error. The gene calls are TRBV5-1 and TRBJ1-2; D may be TRBD1 (6 bases). The CDR3 spans 15 residues. Germline loops: CDR1 SGHRS, CDR2 YFSETQ. The CDR3 DNA reads as TGCGCCAGCAGATTGGAGGACAGATCTAACTATGGCTACACCTTC. It specifies CASRLEDRSNYGYTF.

The V call is TRBV10-3, the J call TRBJ1-5, with TRBD1 identical over 7 bases. J gave up 4 bases and V 4 bases, and 4 bases lay outside the gene matches. CDR1 ENHRY and CDR2 SYGVKD come from the germline V gene. The CDR3 spans 14 residues. CDR3 amino acids: CAISARDSNQPQHF. For the CDR3, the DNA is TGTGCCATCAGTGCAAGGGACAGTAATCAGCCCCAGCATTTT.

V is TRBV23-1 and J is TRBJ2-7; D perhaps matches TRBD1 (6 bases). TRBV23-1 qualifies as an ORF whose function is uncertain. This CDR3 is 15 amino acids long. V shed 2 bases and J shed 3 bases, with 14 bases lying between them. The CDR3 loop reads CASSQGTRNYYEQYF. The DNA for the CDR3 is TGCGCCAGCAGTCAAGGGACACGAAATTACTACGAGCAGTACTTC.

This clone was counted a few times. The chain recombines TRBV7-2 with TRBJ1-2, with 7 bases fitting TRBD1. The ends lost 5 bases at V and 2 bases at J; junction bases unmatched: 5. From germline, CDR1 is SGHTA and CDR2 FQGNSA. This CDR3 spans 14 amino acids. The CDR3 nucleotides read TGTGCCAGCAGCCCGACAGGGACGAACTATGGCTACACCTTC. Its translation: CASSPTGTNYGYTF.

V usage is TRBV6-6 and J usage is TRBJ2-7; 8 nucleotides align to TRBD1. Germline V gives CDR1 MNHNY, CDR2 SVGAGI (reference sequence). J gave up 7 bases and V 2 bases, and 10 bases lay outside the gene matches. The CDR3 runs to 15 residues. CDR3: CASSYVTGAPGEQYF. DNA for the CDR3: TGTGCCAGCAGTTACGTGACAGGGGCCCCGGGGGAGCAGTACTTC.

This clone was observed a few times. The rearrangement joins TRBV11-2 to TRBJ2-7, with a possible D match to TRBD2 (5 bases). Deletions cut 0 bases from V and 2 bases from J, with 11 bases between. The V gene's germline CDR1 is SGHAT and CDR2 FQNNGV. This CDR3 comprises 15 residues. As DNA, the CDR3 is TGTGCCAGCAGCTTAGACGGCGGGCCCCCCTACGAGCAGTACTTC. It encodes CASSLDGGPPYEQYF.

The V and J genes are TRBV7-2 and TRBJ2-7, with D perhaps matching TRBD1 (6 bases). Germline lookup yields CDR1 SGHTA and CDR2 FQGNSA. There are 17 residues in the CDR3. V shed 1 base and J shed 2 bases, with 18 bases lying between them. Written as DNA, the CDR3 is TGTGCCAGCAGCTTAGTCACAGCCCCGGGACACCCCTACGAGCAGTACTTC. As protein: CASSLVTAPGHPYEQYF.

The rearrangement links TRBV3-1 (or the pseudogene TRBV3-2) to TRBJ1-1, with TRBD1 matching 9 bases. The J segment lost 7 bases and the V segment lost 4 bases, leaving 7 bases of the junction unmatched. Germline CDR1 and CDR2: LGHDT and YNNKEL (reference sequence). The CDR3 is 14 residues long. Here the CDR3 reads CASSPTGGAIEAFF. In DNA, the CDR3 is TGTGCCAGCAGCCCTACAGGGGGCGCGATTGAAGCTTTCTTT.

The chain couples TRBV6-6 to TRBJ2-6; no clear D gene. The germline V gene encodes CDR1 MNHNY and CDR2 SVGAGI (reference sequence). CDR3 length: 17 amino acids. The V and J ends lost 5 bases and 2 bases respectively, with 16 bases between them. This chain's CDR3 is CASSPRQTSTGANVLTF. The CDR3 DNA sequence: TGTGCCAGCAGTCCCCGTCAGACTTCTACTGGGGCCAACGTCCTGACTTTC.

This clone was seen once. The V and J genes are TRBV9 and TRBJ2-2; 8 bases match TRBD2. The V gene end was trimmed by 0 bases and the J gene end by 5 bases; junction bases not matched to a gene: 9. The germline V gene has CDR1 SGDLS and CDR2 YYNGEE. This CDR3 has 17 amino acids. This chain's CDR3 is CASSVVPAGAGTGELFF. CDR3 sequence (DNA): TGTGCCAGCAGCGTAGTTCCAGCGGGAGCGGGGACCGGGGAGCTGTTTTTT.

This clone was counted once. The chain recombines TRBV9 with TRBJ1-2; the match to TRBD1 covers 7 bases. Germline V gene sequence: CDR1 SGDLS, CDR2 YYNGEE. The CDR3 has 19 residues. J lost 4 bases, V lost 0 bases, and 18 bases had no gene match. The CDR3 DNA sequence: TGTGCCAGCAGCGTAGATCGAGGCAGGGGGAGAGGAAGTAGCTATGGCTACACCTTC. Encoded protein: CASSVDRGRGRGSSYGYTF.

The V and J genes are TRBV5-1 and TRBJ1-4, with a tentative D call TRBD1 (6 bases). The CDR3 has 15 amino acids. Trimming left V 0 bases short and J 7 bases short, with 13 bases between. From germline, CDR1 is SGHRS and CDR2 YFSETQ. The CDR3 DNA sequence: TGCGCCAGCAGCTTGGCCGCGGGGGCAGGTGAAAAACTGTTTTTT. Residues: CASSLAAGAGEKLFF.

CDR3 in DNA: TGTGCCAGCAGCTTAGGTGACAGGGGAGAAGCTTTCTTT. The encoded protein is CASSLGDRGEAFF. The chain joins TRBV11-1 to TRBJ1-1; TRBD1 matches at 8 bases. The CDR3 totals 13 residues. V gave up 1 base and J gave up 8 bases; unmatched junction bases: 3. Germline values: CDR1 SGHAT, CDR2 FQDESV (reference sequence).

The chain couples TRBV6-6 to TRBJ2-3, with D tentatively TRBD2 (5 bases). V lost 6 bases and J lost 1, with 11 bases in between. CDR3 length: 14 amino acids. Germline CDR1 reads MNHNY; CDR2 reads SVGAGI (reference sequence). The CDR3 sequence: CASSLGLGTDTQYF. Here the CDR3 DNA reads TGTGCCAGCAGCTTAGGACTCGGCACAGATACGCAGTATTTT.